Listed below are T cell receptor beta chains from one sample, sequenced in a study of identical twins. TCRdb passed the 5' RACE reads through MiXCR, listing each CDR3 protein once. Among a few hundred thousand distinct CDR3 sequences, approximately 8.6% were seen once, and the ten largest hold approximately 3%. These sequences were also reported in another study, on yellow fever vaccine responses in identical twins.

The specimen sequenced was CD8+ T cells sorted from blood. Every receptor here comes from a woman younger than 30 in good health. CDR3s include the opening cysteine and the closing phenylalanine or tryptophan. The order of the fields is clone size, D gene, J gene, CDR3 length, V gene, CDR3 protein, CDR3 DNA. The D gene is left open where the match is weak. Not every row has a clone size; where given, it reads once, few, many or a size class.

many TRBD1 TRBJ2-7 15 TRBV4-1 CASSLLSGTDYEQYF TGCGCCAGCAGCCTTTTATCCGGGACAGACTACGAGCAGTACTTC
- - TRBJ2-1 13 TRBV4-1 CASSQDDYNEQFF TGCGCCAGCAGCCAAGATGACTACAATGAGCAGTTCTTC
- TRBD1 TRBJ2-7 13 TRBV9 CASSVGTGNEQYF TGTGCCAGCAGCGTAGGGACAGGGAACGAGCAGTACTTC
- - TRBJ2-7 13 TRBV24-1 CATSDMTSYEQYF TGCGCCACCAGTGATATGACAAGCTACGAGCAGTACTTC
few - TRBJ2-7 16 TRBV7-6 CASSLERELPSYEQYF TGTGCCAGCAGCTTGGAGAGGGAATTACCTTCCTACGAGCAGTACTTC
many TRBD1 TRBJ2-3 16 TRBV27 CASSSWDRGSTDTQYF TGTGCCAGCAGTTCCTGGGACAGGGGTAGCACAGATACGCAGTATTTT
many - TRBJ1-4 16 TRBV9 CASSVATDSDNEKLFF TGTGCCAGCAGCGTAGCTACCGACTCGGATAATGAAAAACTGTTTTTT
few - TRBJ2-7 13 TRBV20-1 CSALFRNSYEQYF TGCAGTGCCCTCTTCCGGAACTCCTACGAGCAGTACTTC
- - TRBJ2-7 15 TRBV27 CASSLYGPGDYEQYF TGTGCCAGCAGTTTATATGGTCCAGGTGACTACGAGCAGTACTTC
- - TRBJ2-7 15 TRBV6-1 CASSELLGGSHEQYF TGTGCCAGCAGTGAACTTTTGGGGGGCTCCCACGAGCAGTACTTC
- - TRBJ2-1 13 TRBV7-6 CASSLVDNNEQFF TGTGCCAGCAGCTTAGTAGATAACAATGAGCAGTTCTTC
many TRBD1 TRBJ2-7 14 TRBV20-1 CSAGGDRADYEQYF TGCAGTGCCGGAGGGGACAGGGCAGACTACGAGCAGTACTTC
few - TRBJ2-3 18 TRBV20-1 CSARDGPYSVSAPDTQYF TGCAGTGCTAGAGATGGCCCCTATTCTGTCTCAGCCCCAGATACGCAGTATTTT
few - TRBJ1-4 13 TRBV20-1 CSASEGVDEKLFF TGCAGTGCTAGCGAGGGTGTAGATGAAAAACTGTTTTTT
few TRBD2 TRBJ2-3 15 TRBV10-3 CAISVETSGTDTQYF TGTGCCATCAGTGTTGAGACTAGCGGGACGGATACGCAGTATTTT
- TRBD1 TRBJ1-2 13 TRBV29-1 CSVDTGEKDGYTF TGCAGCGTTGACACAGGGGAGAAGGATGGCTACACCTTC
- - TRBJ2-1 12 TRBV2 CASSDGGNEQFF TGTGCCAGCAGTGACGGGGGCAATGAGCAGTTCTTC
- TRBD1 TRBJ1-2 14 TRBV28 CASSLTGGIDGYTF TGTGCCAGCAGTCTGACAGGGGGGATTGATGGCTACACCTTC
- - TRBJ2-4 14 TRBV7-3 CASSSTGSGNIQYF TGTGCCAGCAGCTCTACAGGGTCGGGAAACATTCAGTACTTC
many - TRBJ2-1 13 TRBV7-2 CASSLGLANEQFF TGTGCCAGCAGCTTAGGGTTGGCCAATGAGCAGTTCTTC
many TRBD2 TRBJ2-3 17 TRBV28 CASSLGGLAGSSDTQYF TGTGCCAGCAGTTTAGGGGGACTAGCGGGATCTTCAGATACGCAGTATTTT
- - TRBJ1-5 14 TRBV4-3 CASSQVQGGEPQHF TGCGCCAGCAGCCAAGTTCAGGGTGGGGAGCCCCAGCATTTT
- - TRBJ1-2 11 TRBV29-1 CSVGANYGYTF TGCAGCGTTGGAGCTAACTATGGCTACACCTTC
- - TRBJ2-7 14 TRBV28 CASSLYGNNYEQYF TGTGCCAGCAGTTTATACGGGAATAACTACGAGCAGTACTTC
few TRBD2 TRBJ2-1 13 TRBV20-1 CSARSGSSNEQFF TGCAGTGCTAGAAGCGGGAGCTCAAATGAGCAGTTCTTC
- - TRBJ2-3 11 TRBV25-1 CAILEEDTQYF TGTGCCATCCTAGAGGAGGATACGCAGTATTTT
- - TRBJ2-3 16 TRBV20-1 CSARDAFGEGTDTQYF TGCAGTGCTAGAGATGCCTTCGGGGAGGGCACAGATACGCAGTATTTT
- TRBD2 TRBJ2-7 14 TRBV6-5 CASTLTAGANEQYF TGTGCCAGTACGTTAACGGCGGGAGCAAACGAGCAGTACTTC
many - TRBJ1-2 14 TRBV25-1 CASSEFKGMGGYTF TGTGCCAGCAGTGAATTTAAGGGGATGGGTGGCTACACCTTC
- TRBD2 TRBJ2-1 15 TRBV19 CASSNYGTNYNEQFF TGTGCCAGTAGTAATTACGGGACTAACTACAATGAGCAGTTCTTC
- TRBD2 TRBJ2-1 16 TRBV4-3 CASSRSSGRHYNEQFF TGCGCCAGCAGCCGCTCTAGCGGGAGGCACTACAATGAGCAGTTCTTC
many TRBD1 TRBJ2-7 15 TRBV7-9 CASSQTGTGGREQYF TGTGCCAGCAGCCAAACCGGGACAGGGGGCAGAGAGCAGTACTTC
few TRBD2 TRBJ2-1 15 TRBV28 CASSVGRADYNEQFF TGTGCCAGCAGTGTCGGGAGGGCCGACTACAATGAGCAGTTCTTC
- - TRBJ2-1 14 TRBV4-1 CASSQVKGRNEQFF TGCGCCAGCAGCCAAGTCAAGGGGCGCAATGAGCAGTTCTTC
- TRBD2 TRBJ2-1 14 TRBV7-6 CAASSGGGVNEQFF TGTGCCGCGAGTAGCGGGGGGGGTGTTAATGAGCAGTTCTTC
few TRBD1 TRBJ2-1 13 TRBV20-1 CSPGTGFLDEQFF TGCAGTCCCGGGACAGGGTTTTTGGATGAGCAGTTCTTC
many - TRBJ2-7 14 TRBV7-9 CASSLQTVPYEQYF TGTGCCAGCAGCCTCCAGACGGTTCCCTACGAGCAGTACTTC
few - TRBJ2-7 15 TRBV7-9 CASSSPDLRPYEQYF TGTGCCAGCAGCTCTCCGGACCTCCGTCCCTACGAGCAGTACTTC
many - TRBJ1-5 14 TRBV7-9 CASSSLGSGQPQHF TGTGCCAGCAGCTCCCTGGGCTCTGGGCAGCCCCAGCATTTT
- TRBD2 TRBJ2-7 15 TRBV4-3 CASSQDRSGGGEQYF TGCGCCAGCAGCCAAGATCGTTCCGGGGGGGGCGAGCAGTACTTC
many TRBD2 TRBJ2-2 16 TRBV20-1 CSARSFSGRPTGELFF TGCAGTGCTAGATCTTTCAGCGGGAGGCCCACCGGGGAGCTGTTTTTT
few - TRBJ2-3 12 TRBV12-3/TRBV12-4 CASCTGPDTQYF TGTGCCAGCTGTACGGGTCCAGATACGCAGTATTTT